This entry features one T cell receptor beta chain sequence. Antigen specificity is unknown. In the library, each TCR cDNA molecule bore its own unique molecular identifier. Via MiXCR, TCRdb re-called the 5' RACE reads, giving one row per CDR3 protein. This table holds more than 20,000 distinct CDR3 sequences, about 2.7% found once. These data are taken from a study of spatial heterogeneity in lung cancer. Turning to the study itself: The correlation between TCR transcript counts in tumor regions and a T cell module score from matched bulk RNA-seq was strong. Study outcomes and limitations: Intratumoral expanded alpha and beta TCR counts were found to track tumor mutation counts.

The time point is: sample taken at primary tumor resection. Sequencing of whole RNA from tumor, nontumor lung or frozen PBMC involved no sorting. CDR3 size: 16 residues. J lost 3 bases, V lost 4 bases, and 8 bases had no gene match. Per the germline V gene, CDR1 is SGHDN and CDR2 is FVKESK. The sequence came from a male donor with early-stage non-small cell lung cancer. The rearrangement uses TRBV14 and TRBJ2-2, with 7 nucleotides matching TRBD2. The specimen was lung tumor tissue, collected at surgery. The DNA of the CDR3 is TGTGCCAGCAGCCCCCAACTAGCGATTGACACCGGGGAGCTGTTTTTT. It codes for CASSPQLAIDTGELFF. The full variable domain, with the rest looked up from reference TRBV14 and TRBJ2-2, is EAGVTQFPSHSVIEKGQTVTLRCDPISGHDNLYWYRRVMGKEIKFLLHFVKESKQDESGMPNNRFLAERTGGTYSTLKVQPAELEDSGVYFCASSPQLAIDTGELFFGEGSRLTVL.